Here is one T cell receptor beta chain with its context. PCR primers comprised 60 Vbeta and 13 Jbeta primers. Using immunoSEQ multiplex PCR, the repertoire was profiled, and TCRdb retains in-frame clones only, with some absent. The profile shows 95,000 to 120,000 clones, 70% to 80% of them singletons. The data stem from a study of cytomegalovirus exposure and HLA in healthy donors. The CDR3 spans 15 residues. J gave up 2 bases and V 6 bases, and 6 bases lay outside the gene matches. Germline CDR1 SNHLY, CDR2 FYNNEI. The genes are TRBV2 and TRBJ2-3; TRBD2 matches 9 bases. This TCR derives from a woman between 40 and 50 years old in good health and CMV-seropositive. Sequenced: PBMCs. CDR3 in DNA: TGTGCCAGCAGCCCCGGGACTAGCTCCACAGATACGCAGTATTTT. Protein: CASSPGTSSTDTQYF.